This paragraph reports one T cell receptor beta chain. Its cognate antigen is unknown. This specimen belongs to a study of siplizumab effects on memory and regulatory T cells. Notes on the study in general: The apparent diversity of naive T cells exceeded that of memory cells, and naive T cells seemed to make a major contribution to the alloresponse.

Unstimulated TEMRA, naive, memory and effector memory subsets were sequenced in a few donor pairs. The study assayed around 9 x 10^4 TCR templates per sample. Measured with immunoSEQ multiplex PCR; TCRdb has only the in-frame clones, and not every one. The sample has roughly 60,000 clones, roughly 96% seen once. The origin of this receptor is a human donor in good health. Specimen: naive CD8+ T cells sorted from blood.

CDR3 bases: TGTGCCACCAGCAGAGACATGTACCAAGAGACCCAGTACTTC. This encodes CATSRDMYQETQYF. The chain is built from TRBV15 and TRBJ2-5; no clear D gene. V was clipped by 0 bases and J by 0 bases, with 5 bases between them. Germline V gives CDR1 LNHNV, CDR2 YYDKDF (reference sequence). This CDR3 spans 14 amino acids. Using reference TRBV15 and TRBJ2-5 for the parts outside the CDR3, the full variable domain is DAMVIQNPRYQVTQFGKPVTLSCSQTLNHNVMYWYQQKSSQAPKLLFHYYDKDFNNEADTPDNFQSRRPNTSFCFLDIRSPGLGDTAMYLCATSRDMYQETQYFGPGTRLLVL.